This TCR beta chain is drawn from a study of blood T cell repertoires in COVID-19. Study-wide background: There were acute and convalescent COVID-19 samples, and they came from the United States, Italy and Spain. In each case, the material was cDNA or gDNA derived from T cells, B-cell-depleted T cells, or PBMCs.

In the original workflow: Amplifying reference gene primers gave estimates of nucleated cell counts. This table comes from immunoSEQ multiplex PCR, and its TCRdb copy is limited to in-frame clones, with some not included. The V and J calls and clone size come from that table; D and trimming were worked out from the DNA. This sample yields about 140,000 clones, of which less than 80% are seen a single time; around 3.3% belongs to the top ten. The V end lost 7 bases, the J end lost 0 bases, and 13 bases lay between the germline ends. The CDR3 consists of 15 residues. Germline lookup yields CDR1 LNHDA and CDR2 SQIVND (reference sequence).

The sequenced material came from peripheral blood. The sequence was obtained from a man aged 55-75 years with acute or convalescent COVID-19. This chain joins TRBV19 and TRBJ1-5; possible D gene TRBD1, 6 bases. The DNA of the CDR3 is TGTGCCAGTACCTCCGGACAGTATAGCAATCAGCCCCAGCATTTT. Residues: CASTSGQYSNQPQHF.